Listed here are 12 T cell receptor beta chains from one sample, sequenced in a study of cytomegalovirus exposure and HLA in healthy donors. The PCR ran on 60 Vbeta and 13 Jbeta primers. Sequenced by immunoSEQ multiplex PCR; TCRdb stores in-frame clones only, minus some. The data show approximately 200,000 clones, approximately 82% seen once. What was sequenced was PBMCs. The receptor set was obtained from a woman aged 18-35 years in good health and CMV-seropositive.

The rearrangement uses TRBV6-5 and TRBJ2-1; 13 nucleotides match TRBD2. CDR3 length equals 15 residues. Looked up from germline, CDR1 is MNHEY and CDR2 is SVGAGI. V dropped 6 bases and J dropped 9; count of bases not matched to a gene: 8. The CDR3 DNA follows: TGTGCCAGCAGCCCCGGGACTAGCGGGGCCGGTGAGCAGTTCTTC. Its protein product is CASSPGTSGAGEQFF.

In its sample, this clone was seen a few times. V gene TRBV7-2 combines with J gene TRBJ1-5; tentatively, D is TRBD1 (5 bases). CDR3 size: 15 residues. Trimming left V 6 bases short and J 3 bases short, with 15 bases between. The germline gives CDR1 SGHTA, CDR2 FQGNSA. The CDR3 DNA reads as TGTGCCAGCAGGCGAGGGGAGGGAGACAATCAGCCCCAGCATTTT. Protein: CASRRGEGDNQPQHF. Full variable domain (missing parts from reference TRBV7-2 and TRBJ1-5): GAGVSQSPSNKVTEKGKDVELRCDPISGHTALYWYRQSLGQGLEFLIYFQGNSAPDKSGLPSDRFSAERTGGSVSTLTIQRTQQEDSAVYLCASRRGEGDNQPQHFGDGTRLSIL.

V is TRBV9 and J is TRBJ2-2; TRBD2 aligns across 7 bases. The germline CDR1 and CDR2 sequences are SGDLS and YYNGEE. Losses at the gene ends were 2 bases for V and 3 bases for J; bases not matched to a gene: 7. The CDR3 is made up of 16 amino acids. CDR3 region: CASSVLAGVYTGELFF. The DNA for the CDR3 is TGTGCCAGCAGCGTTCTTGCGGGGGTCTACACCGGGGAGCTGTTTTTT.

This clone was recorded a few times. The chain carries TRBV4-2 and TRBJ2-1; 8 nucleotides agree with TRBD2. CDR3 size: 16 residues. After removal of 4 bases from V and 3 bases from J, the junction contained 8 bases not matched to a gene. CDR1 and CDR2 from the germline V gene are LGHNA and YNFKEQ. CDR3 sequence: CASSLGTRELYNEQFF. The CDR3 nucleotides are TGTGCCAGCAGCCTCGGGACTAGGGAACTCTACAATGAGCAGTTCTTC.

The chain employs TRBV10-1 and TRBJ1-1, with D possibly being TRBD1 (5 bases). Trimming stripped 3 bases from V and 1 base from J, with 12 bases between. The CDR3 is 15 residues long. Germline CDR1 is WNHNN and CDR2 is SYGVQD (reference sequence). The CDR3, as DNA: TGCGCCAGCAGTGACAGAGGACAACCGAACACTGAAGCTTTCTTT. Its translation: CASSDRGQPNTEAFF.

V usage is TRBV5-1 and J usage is TRBJ1-4; D is undetermined. This CDR3 contains 13 residues. V was cut by 0 bases and J by 6 bases, with 6 bases left in between. Germline-derived CDR1 and CDR2 are SGHRS and YFSETQ. The CDR3 sequence: CASSLGNDEKLFF. The CDR3 DNA follows: TGCGCCAGCAGCTTGGGTAATGATGAAAAACTGTTTTTT.

V is TRBV4-1 and J is TRBJ1-3, with TRBD1 matching over 7 bases. Germline values: CDR1 MGHRA, CDR2 YSYEKL. J gave up 4 bases and V 4 bases, and 7 bases lay outside the gene matches. The CDR3 has 15 amino acids. The CDR3 sequence: CASSRVTGIGNTIYF. DNA of the CDR3: TGCGCCAGCAGCCGAGTGACAGGGATCGGAAACACCATATATTTT.

The chain has TRBV11-2 and TRBJ1-1; D remains ambiguous. The CDR3 runs to 16 residues. With 0 bases removed from V and 1 base from J, the gap between germline ends came to 12 bases. Germline V lookup: CDR1 SGHAT, CDR2 FQNNGV. CDR3 DNA: TGTGCCAGCAGCTTAGATCAGCGGGGTCCGAACACTGAAGCTTTCTTT. Amino acids: CASSLDQRGPNTEAFF. Combining the CDR3 with reference TRBV11-2 and TRBJ1-1 gives the whole variable domain EAGVAQSPRYKIIEKRQSVAFWCNPISGHATLYWYQQILGQGPKLLIQFQNNGVVDDSQLPKDRFSAERLKGVDSTLKIQPAKLEDSAVYLCASSLDQRGPNTEAFFGQGTRLTVV.

J is TRBJ1-1 and V is TRBV27, with D possibly being TRBD1 (6 bases). Germline V gene data show CDR1 as MNHEY and CDR2 as SMNVEV (reference sequence). The V and J ends lost 5 bases and 8 bases respectively, with 24 bases between them. This CDR3 has 16 residues. CDR3 sequence reads: CASSRITGRRGGEAFF. As DNA, the CDR3 is TGTGCCAGCAGTAGAATAACAGGGCGAAGGGGGGGGGAAGCTTTCTTT.

Concerning this clone: The junction differs from germline at one of its ends, possibly a read error. This chain uses TRBV4-3 with TRBJ2-4; 13 nucleotides agree with TRBD2. Germline CDR1 is LGHNA and CDR2 is YSLEER. The CDR3 has 18 amino acids. CDR3 protein: CASSHGLAGEGAKNSQYF. In nucleotides, the CDR3 is TGCGCCAGCAGCCACGGACTAGCGGGGGAGGGGGCCAAAAACAGTCAGTACTTC.

V gene TRBV6-5 combines with J gene TRBJ1-6; D unclear. The V and J ends lost 6 bases and 10 bases respectively, with 16 bases between them. Germline V CDR1 and CDR2: MNHEY, SVGAGI. The CDR3 loop spans 14 amino acids. CDR3 in DNA: TGTGCCAGCAGATACCGGGAAGGGATCTCACCCCTCCACTTT. It specifies CASRYREGISPLHF.

The rearrangement uses TRBV28 and TRBJ1-2; D may be TRBD1 (6 bases). There are 15 residues in the CDR3. Per germline, CDR1 MDHEN and CDR2 SYDVKM. V was clipped by 1 base and J by 8 bases, with 17 bases between them. The CDR3 bases are TGTGCCAGCAGTTTATACACCCCTGTGGGGGCCGGCTACACCTTC. Protein product: CASSLYTPVGAGYTF.